This T cell receptor beta chain was identified during a study of control samples from healthy donors and cancer patients. Trimming took off 4 bases at V and 1 base at J, with 7 bases between the two ends. This CDR3 is built from 13 residues. The germline V gene encodes CDR1 SGHVS and CDR2 FNYEAQ. Repertoires were generated with immunoSEQ multiplex PCR, while TCRdb's copy carries only in-frame clones and drops some. In the table there are some 71,000 clones, 75% to 95% of which are singletons. The V and J genes are TRBV7-6 and TRBJ1-1; D not certain. This receptor was taken from a woman in her forties or fifties with colorectal cancer. Input material: PBMCs. This CDR3 is CASSSSENTEAFF. CDR3 sequence (DNA): TGTGCCAGCAGCTCCTCAGAGAACACTGAAGCTTTCTTT. The variable domain in full, with the rest retrieved from reference TRBV7-6 and TRBJ1-1, is GAGVSQSPRYKVTKRGQDVALRCDPISGHVSLYWYRQALGQGPEFLTYFNYEAQQDKSGLPNDRFSAERPEGSISTLTIQRTEQRDSAMYRCASSSSENTEAFFGQGTRLTVV.